The clone carrying this T cell receptor beta chain was observed at least ten times. Its antigen is undetermined. The entry originates in a study of T cell repertoires in cytomegalovirus infection. Across the whole study: The study used recently identified HLA-C-restricted and well-studied HLA-B-restricted CMV epitopes. An indication of both CMV infection and matching HLA type came from public TCR beta signatures. Regarding the study as a whole: Dominating the ex vivo response were TCR beta clonotypes that were CMV-specific and HLA-C-restricted. Carriers of CMV plus the relevant HLA were identified by cumulative public TCR beta family frequency.

Each CDR3 protein is one row after TCRdb ran MiXCR on the reads. This repertoire shows roughly 920,000 distinct CDR3 sequences, approximately 30% found once; its top ten account for about an eighth. Deletions cut 1 base from V and 6 bases from J, with 11 bases between. Looked up from germline, CDR1 is SGHTA and CDR2 is FQGNSA. This CDR3 is built from 14 residues. This clonotype originated in a human donor in good health (CMV status not recorded). Some clones in this sample may be carry-over from other donors' samples. The source material was cultured CD8+ T cells from PBMCs, sampled from culture after CMV antigen stimulation. This sequence joins TRBV7-2 and TRBJ2-3, with D possibly called TRBD1 or TRBD2 (5 bases each). CDR3 loop: CASSLDGGLDTQYF. CDR3 coding DNA: TGTGCCAGCAGCTTAGATGGGGGTCTGGATACGCAGTATTTT.